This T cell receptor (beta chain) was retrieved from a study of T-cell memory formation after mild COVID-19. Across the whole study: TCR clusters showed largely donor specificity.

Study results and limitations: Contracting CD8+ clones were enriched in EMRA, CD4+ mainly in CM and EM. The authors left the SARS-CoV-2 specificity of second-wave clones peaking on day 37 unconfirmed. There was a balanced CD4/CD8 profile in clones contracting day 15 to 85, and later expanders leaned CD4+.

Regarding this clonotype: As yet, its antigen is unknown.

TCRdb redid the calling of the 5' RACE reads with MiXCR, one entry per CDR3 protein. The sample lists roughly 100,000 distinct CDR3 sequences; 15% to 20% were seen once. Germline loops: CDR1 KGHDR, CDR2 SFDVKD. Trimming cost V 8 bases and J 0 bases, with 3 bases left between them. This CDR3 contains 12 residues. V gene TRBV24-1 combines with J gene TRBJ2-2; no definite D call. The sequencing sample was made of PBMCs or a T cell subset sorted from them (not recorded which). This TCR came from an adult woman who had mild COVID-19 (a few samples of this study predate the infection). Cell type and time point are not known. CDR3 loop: CATTTNTGELFF. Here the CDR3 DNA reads TGTGCCACCACGACGAACACCGGGGAGCTGTTTTTT.